This record concerns one TCR beta chain sequence. The data were taken from a study of blood T cell repertoires in COVID-19. Overall study: Samples came from the United States, Italy and Spain, spanning acute and convalescent COVID-19.

V was trimmed by 0 bases and J by 0 bases, leaving 15 bases between them. Germline V gene sequence: CDR1 MRHNA, CDR2 SNTAGT. The CDR3 loop spans 18 amino acids. In the original analysis: Cell counts per sample came from amplifying reference gene primers. TCRdb's table, derived via immunoSEQ multiplex PCR, lists solely in-frame clones and lacks some. Clonal size and the V and J genes are those of that table, whereas D and trimming came from the DNA. The sample contains more than 400,000 clones, 87% of which appear only once. Recovered participants had two consecutive negative NP/OP PCR tests, healthcare professional clearance, or symptom resolution.

The V gene is TRBV6-4, the J gene TRBJ1-3, with D unresolved. The sequence came from a young woman who had recovered from COVID-19. The source material was PBMCs or T cells enriched from blood (not recorded which). The DNA for the CDR3 is TGTGCCAGCAGTGACTCGGAGACCCCGGGAAGCTCTGGAAACACCATATATTTT. It specifies CASSDSETPGSSGNTIYF.